What follows describes a single T cell receptor (beta chain). This entry is derived from a study of T cell responses to AZD1222 COVID-19 vaccine. This table comes from immunoSEQ multiplex PCR, and its TCRdb copy is limited to in-frame clones, with some not included. The sample records 150,000 to 160,000 clones, 90% to 95% being singletons. Germline CDR1 reads SGHRS; CDR2 reads YFSETQ. V lost 0 bases and J 5 bases, leaving 15 bases between the germline ends. The CDR3 runs 16 residues. The chain uses TRBV5-1 and TRBJ2-1, with D tentatively TRBD2 (7 bases). The sequenced sample was peripheral blood, obtained 28 days after the second AZD1222 dose. The origin of this receptor is an adult who received the AZD1222 COVID-19 vaccine. The CDR3 bases are TGCGCCAGCAGCTTGGTATTCGGGGGGCCCAACAATGAGCAGTTCTTC. Translated: CASSLVFGGPNNEQFF.